This TCR beta chain was retrieved from a study of shared clonotypes between healthy human individuals. Measured with immunoSEQ multiplex PCR; TCRdb has only the in-frame clones, and not every one. The sample comprises about 480,000 clones, nearly 80% of which are singletons, and about an eighth rests with the top ten. This CDR3 region has 14 residues. Trimming removed 2 bases from V and 7 bases from J, with 13 bases in between. CDR1 SGHRS and CDR2 YFSETQ come from the germline V gene. The source of this sequence is a woman between 40 and 50 years old in good health. Some clones in this sample may be carry-over from other donors' samples. Sequenced material: PBMCs. V gene TRBV5-1 combines with J gene TRBJ2-1; either TRBD1 or TRBD2 may supply D (5 bases each). CDR3 sequence (DNA): TGCGCCAGCAGCTTAACCGGGACGACGAATGAGCAGTTCTTC. Protein: CASSLTGTTNEQFF.